This TCR beta chain originates from a study of blood T cell repertoires in COVID-19. The wider study: PBMCs, B-cell-depleted T cells, or T cells were the source of the cDNA or gDNA that made up the material.

This CDR3 comprises 11 residues. CDR1 is DFQATT, CDR2 SNEGSKA, per germline (reference sequence). V was pared by 2 bases and J by 5 bases, with 6 bases between. Per the original methods: The authors estimated nucleated cell counts from reference gene primer amplification. Repertoires were generated with immunoSEQ multiplex PCR, while TCRdb's copy carries only in-frame clones and drops some. The V and J calls and clone size come from that table; D and trimming were worked out from the DNA. The sample includes about 200,000 clones, around three quarters of them seen just once. This clonotype originated in a woman aged 70-85 years with acute or convalescent COVID-19. This chain joins TRBV20-1 and TRBJ2-5, with D unresolved. The specimen was peripheral blood. This CDR3 reads CSARTPETQYF. CDR3 coding DNA: TGCAGTGCTAGAACTCCCGAGACCCAGTACTTC.